This T cell receptor beta chain was recorded in a study of T-cell memory formation after mild COVID-19. Across the whole study: Largely, TCR clusters stayed within a single donor. Whole-study results and caveats: CD4+ contracting clones were found mainly in CM and EM, and CD8+ ones in EMRA. Second-wave clones peaking on day 37 lacked confirmed SARS-CoV-2 specificity. Memory cells collected pre-infection included some clones that later responded, suggesting cross-reactive memory joined.

With 2 bases removed from V and 11 bases from J, the gap between germline ends came to 9 bases. Germline CDR1 and CDR2: MGHRA and YSYEKL. The CDR3 length is 11 residues. Each CDR3 protein is one row after TCRdb ran MiXCR on the 5' RACE reads. The sample contains 95,000 to 110,000 distinct CDR3 sequences, approximately 15% of which appear only once. In regard to this clonotype: Its antigen is still unknown.

V gene TRBV4-1 combines with J gene TRBJ1-1, with D unresolved. The clonotype originates from a man between 18 and 35 years old who had mild COVID-19 (a few samples of this study predate the infection). Cell type and time point are not known. Sequences were obtained from PBMCs or a T cell subset sorted from them (not recorded which). The CDR3 region is CASSQPGRAFF. The CDR3 nucleotides read TGCGCCAGCAGCCAACCGGGCCGGGCTTTCTTT.